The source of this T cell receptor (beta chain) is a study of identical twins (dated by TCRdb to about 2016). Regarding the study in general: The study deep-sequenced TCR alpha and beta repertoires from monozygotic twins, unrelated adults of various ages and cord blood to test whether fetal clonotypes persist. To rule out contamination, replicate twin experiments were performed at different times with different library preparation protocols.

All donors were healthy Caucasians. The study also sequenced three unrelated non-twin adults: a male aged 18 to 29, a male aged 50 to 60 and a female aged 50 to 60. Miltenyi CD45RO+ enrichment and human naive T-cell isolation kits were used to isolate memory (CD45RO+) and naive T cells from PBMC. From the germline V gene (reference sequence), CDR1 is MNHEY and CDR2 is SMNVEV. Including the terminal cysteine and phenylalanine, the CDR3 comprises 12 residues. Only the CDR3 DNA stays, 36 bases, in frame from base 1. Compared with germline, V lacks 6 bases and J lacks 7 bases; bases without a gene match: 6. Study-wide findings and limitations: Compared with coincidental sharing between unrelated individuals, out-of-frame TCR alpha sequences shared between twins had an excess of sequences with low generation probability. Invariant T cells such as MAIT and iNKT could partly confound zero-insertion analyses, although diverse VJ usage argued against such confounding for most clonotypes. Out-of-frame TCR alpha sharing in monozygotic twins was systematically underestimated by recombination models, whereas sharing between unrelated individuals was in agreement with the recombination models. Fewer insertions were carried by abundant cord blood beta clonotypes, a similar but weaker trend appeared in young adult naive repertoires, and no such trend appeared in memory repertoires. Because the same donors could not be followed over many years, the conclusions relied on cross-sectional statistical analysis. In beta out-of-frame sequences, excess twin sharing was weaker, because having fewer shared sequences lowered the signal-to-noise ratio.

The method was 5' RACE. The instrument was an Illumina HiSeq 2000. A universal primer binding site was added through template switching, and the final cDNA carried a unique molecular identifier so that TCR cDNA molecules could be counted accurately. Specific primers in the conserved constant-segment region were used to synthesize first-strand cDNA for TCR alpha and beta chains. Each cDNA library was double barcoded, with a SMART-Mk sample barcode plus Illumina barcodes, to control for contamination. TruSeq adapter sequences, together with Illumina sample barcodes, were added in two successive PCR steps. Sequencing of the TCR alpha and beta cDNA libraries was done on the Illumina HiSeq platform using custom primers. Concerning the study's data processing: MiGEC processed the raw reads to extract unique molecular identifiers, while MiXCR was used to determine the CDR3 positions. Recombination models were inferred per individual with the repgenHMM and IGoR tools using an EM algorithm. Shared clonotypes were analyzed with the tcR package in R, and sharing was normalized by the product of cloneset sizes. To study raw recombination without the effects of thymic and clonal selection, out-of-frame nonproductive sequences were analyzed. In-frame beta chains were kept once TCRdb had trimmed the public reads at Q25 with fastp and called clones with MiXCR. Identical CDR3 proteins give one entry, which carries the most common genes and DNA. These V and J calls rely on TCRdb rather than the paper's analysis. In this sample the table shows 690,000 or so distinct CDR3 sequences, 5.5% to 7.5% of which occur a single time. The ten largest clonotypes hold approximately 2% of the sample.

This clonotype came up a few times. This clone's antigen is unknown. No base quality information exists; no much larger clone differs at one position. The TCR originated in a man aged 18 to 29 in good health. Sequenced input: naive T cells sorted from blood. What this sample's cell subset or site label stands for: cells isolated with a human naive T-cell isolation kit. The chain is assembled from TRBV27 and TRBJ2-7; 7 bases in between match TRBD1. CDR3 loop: CASRLTGREQYF. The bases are TGTGCCAGCAGGCTGACAGGGCGGGAGCAGTACTTC.